This TCR beta chain was documented in a study of T cell clones after liver transplantation. At the level of the study: A pre-transplant mixed lymphocyte reaction with TCRbeta sequencing defined graft-donor-reactive clones followed in post-transplant blood. Graft-donor-reactive sequences were compared with third-party-reactive TCRbeta sequences from pre-transplant mixed lymphocyte reactions. Timepoints were pre-transplant, pre-withdrawal, and after withdrawal was completed or failed.

This CDR3 contains 16 residues. Germline V lookup: CDR1 MNHEY, CDR2 SMNVEV (reference sequence). Trimming removed 4 bases from V and 8 bases from J, with 23 bases in between. Repertoires were generated with immunoSEQ multiplex PCR, while TCRdb's copy carries only in-frame clones and drops some. The data show around 19,000 clones, approximately 88% seen once. Sorting of unstimulated PBMCs yielded separate CD3+CD4+ and CD3+CD8+ fractions. The TCR sequence derives from a human donor who received a liver transplant. V usage is TRBV27 and J usage is TRBJ1-2; possibly TRBD1 for D (6 bases). The specimen was CD8+ T cells from blood, collected before liver transplant. The CDR3 DNA sequence: TGTGCCAGCAGTTCCACCCTCGCGTGGGGGGCGCAAGGCTACACCTTC. It encodes CASSSTLAWGAQGYTF.